This T cell receptor beta chain was recovered during a study of vaccination effects on CD4 cells after COVID-19. The overall study: Post-vaccine specimens arrived a median 72 days past the second dose.

General study results and limits: Cross-reaction with common cold coronaviruses was seen in only 1 of 255 vaccine-induced clones from healthy vaccinees. Clones arising from infection and from vaccination showed marked clonal contraction late after vaccination.

In the case of this clone: Its antigen is still unknown.

The method was immunoSEQ multiplex PCR; TCRdb's version includes in-frame clones alone and lacks a portion of them. The profile covers around 59,000 clones, with roughly 78% appearing a single time and about 2.1% taken by the ten largest. The ViraFEST assay expanded antigen-specific CD4+ T cells with viral peptide pools before sequencing. Isolation of CD4+ T cells took place after about 10 days of culture. Two doses of BNT162b2 or mRNA-1273 vaccine were administered to participants. Vaccinees lacked prior SARS-CoV-2 infection and tested negative for nucleocapsid antibodies. The sequence was collected from a human donor who received a COVID-19 vaccine. This sample comprised CD4+ T cells from PBMCs cultured with HCoV-OC43 spike peptides, obtained after COVID-19 vaccination. The subset was: HCoV-OC43 spike overlapping peptide pool stimulation.

The CDR3 here is CATSDPRQGAHNEQFF. The CDR3 DNA reads TGTGCCACCAGTGATCCAAGACAGGGGGCCCACAATGAGCAGTTCTTC. The chain couples TRBV24-1 to TRBJ2-1, with 10 bases that match TRBD1. The germline V gene encodes CDR1 KGHDR and CDR2 SFDVKD. The CDR3 totals 16 residues. V lost 3 bases to trimming and J lost 5 bases; unmatched junction nucleotides: 6.